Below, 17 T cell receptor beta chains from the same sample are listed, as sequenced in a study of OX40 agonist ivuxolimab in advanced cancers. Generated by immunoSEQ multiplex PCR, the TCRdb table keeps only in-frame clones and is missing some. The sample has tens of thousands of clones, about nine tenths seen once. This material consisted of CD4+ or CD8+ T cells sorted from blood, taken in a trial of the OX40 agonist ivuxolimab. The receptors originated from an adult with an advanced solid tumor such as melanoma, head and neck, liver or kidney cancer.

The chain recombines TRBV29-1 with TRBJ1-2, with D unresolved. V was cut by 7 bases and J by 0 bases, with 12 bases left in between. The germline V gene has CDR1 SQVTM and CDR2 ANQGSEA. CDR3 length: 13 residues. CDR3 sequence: CSAPTSTNYGYTF. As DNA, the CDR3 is TGCAGCGCTCCGACTAGCACTAACTATGGCTACACCTTC.

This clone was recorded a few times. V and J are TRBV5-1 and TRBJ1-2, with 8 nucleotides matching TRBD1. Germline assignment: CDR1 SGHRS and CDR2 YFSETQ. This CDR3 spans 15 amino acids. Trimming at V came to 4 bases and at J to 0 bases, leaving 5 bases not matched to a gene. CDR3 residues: CASSEWTGTNYGYTF. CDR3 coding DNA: TGCGCCAGCAGCGAATGGACAGGGACTAACTATGGCTACACCTTC.

DNA of the CDR3: TGTGCCAGCAGCCCCCCCCGACTAGGAATCAAAGAGCAGTTCTTC. Encoded protein: CASSPPRLGIKEQFF. The V and J genes are TRBV7-2 and TRBJ2-1, with D perhaps TRBD2 (6 bases). CDR1 and CDR2 from the germline V gene are SGHTA and FQGNSA. V gave up 5 bases and J gave up 10 bases, with 21 bases separating them. CDR3 size: 15 residues.

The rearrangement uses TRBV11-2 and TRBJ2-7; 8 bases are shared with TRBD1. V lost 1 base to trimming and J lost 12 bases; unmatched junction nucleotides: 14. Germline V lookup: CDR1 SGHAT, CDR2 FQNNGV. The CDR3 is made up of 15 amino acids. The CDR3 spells CASSLGTSQDRGPYF. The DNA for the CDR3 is TGTGCCAGCAGCTTAGGTACTTCCCAAGACAGGGGTCCGTACTTC.

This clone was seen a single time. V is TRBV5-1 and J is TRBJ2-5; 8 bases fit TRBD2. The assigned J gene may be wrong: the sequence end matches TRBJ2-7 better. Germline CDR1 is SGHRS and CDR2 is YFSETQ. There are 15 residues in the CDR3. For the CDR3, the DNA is TGCGCCAGCAGCTTTCTCCCAGCGGGGGAAGACGAGCAGTACTTC. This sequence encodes CASSFLPAGEDEQYF.

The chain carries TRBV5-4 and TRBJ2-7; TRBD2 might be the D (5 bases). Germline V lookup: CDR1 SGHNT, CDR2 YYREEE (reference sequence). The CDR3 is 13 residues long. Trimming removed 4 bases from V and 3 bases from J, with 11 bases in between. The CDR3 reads CASSEGSDYEQYF. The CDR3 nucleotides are TGTGCCAGCAGCGAGGGTTCGGACTACGAGCAGTACTTC.

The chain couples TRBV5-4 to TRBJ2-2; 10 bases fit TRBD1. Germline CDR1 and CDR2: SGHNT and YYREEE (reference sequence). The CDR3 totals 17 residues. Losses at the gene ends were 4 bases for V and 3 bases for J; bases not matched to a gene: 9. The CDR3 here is CASSETTGTGDTGELFF. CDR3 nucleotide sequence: TGTGCCAGCAGCGAGACTACCGGGACAGGGGACACCGGGGAGCTGTTTTTT.

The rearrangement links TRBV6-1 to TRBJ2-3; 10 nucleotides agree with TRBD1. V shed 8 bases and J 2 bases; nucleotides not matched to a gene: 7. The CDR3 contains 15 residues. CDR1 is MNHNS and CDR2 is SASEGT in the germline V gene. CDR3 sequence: CASLSGTGVTDTQYF. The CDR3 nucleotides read TGTGCCAGCTTGTCCGGGACAGGGGTCACAGATACGCAGTATTTT.

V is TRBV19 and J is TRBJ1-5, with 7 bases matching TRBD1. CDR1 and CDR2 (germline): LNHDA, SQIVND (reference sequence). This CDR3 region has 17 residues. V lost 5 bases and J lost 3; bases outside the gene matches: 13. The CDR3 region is CASSVSQGTSFNQPQHF. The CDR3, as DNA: TGTGCCAGTAGTGTTTCACAGGGGACGAGTTTCAATCAGCCCCAGCATTTT.

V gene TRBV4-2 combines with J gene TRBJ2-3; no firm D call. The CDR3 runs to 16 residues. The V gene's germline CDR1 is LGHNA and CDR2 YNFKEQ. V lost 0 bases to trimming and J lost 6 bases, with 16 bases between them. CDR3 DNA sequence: TGTGCCAGCAGCCAAGATCTAAAGGCTGGGTGGGATACGCAGTATTTT. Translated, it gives CASSQDLKAGWDTQYF.

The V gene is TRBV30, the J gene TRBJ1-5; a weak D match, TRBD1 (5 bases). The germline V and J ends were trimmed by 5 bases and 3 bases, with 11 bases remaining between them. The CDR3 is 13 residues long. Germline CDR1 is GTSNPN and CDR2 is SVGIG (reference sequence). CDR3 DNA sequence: TGTGCCTGGGGGGAGGGACCCAATCAGCCCCAGCATTTT. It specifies CAWGEGPNQPQHF.

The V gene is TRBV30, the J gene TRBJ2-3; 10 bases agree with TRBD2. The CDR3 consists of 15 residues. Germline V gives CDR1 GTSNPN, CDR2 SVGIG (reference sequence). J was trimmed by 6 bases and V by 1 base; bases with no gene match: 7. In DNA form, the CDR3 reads TGTGCCTGGAGTGAGGCTAGCGGGGGATTGGATACGCAGTATTTT. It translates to CAWSEASGGLDTQYF.

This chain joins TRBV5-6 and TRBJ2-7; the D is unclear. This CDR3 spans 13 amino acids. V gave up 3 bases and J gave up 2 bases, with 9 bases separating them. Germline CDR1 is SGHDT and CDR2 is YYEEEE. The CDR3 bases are TGTGCCAGCAGCTCTACAGTCCCCTACGAGCAGTACTTC. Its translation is CASSSTVPYEQYF.

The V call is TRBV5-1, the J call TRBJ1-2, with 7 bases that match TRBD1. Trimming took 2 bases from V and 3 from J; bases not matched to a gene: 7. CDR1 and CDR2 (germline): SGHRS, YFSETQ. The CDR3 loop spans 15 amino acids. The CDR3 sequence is CASSFSGGSDYGYTF. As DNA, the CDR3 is TGCGCCAGCAGCTTCTCAGGGGGGTCTGACTATGGCTACACCTTC. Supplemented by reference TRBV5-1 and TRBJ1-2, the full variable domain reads KAGVTQTPRYLIKTRGQQVTLSCSPISGHRSVSWYQQTPGQGLQFLFEYFSETQRNKGNFPGRFSGRQFSNSRSEMNVSTLELGDSALYLCASSFSGGSDYGYTFGSGTRLTVV.

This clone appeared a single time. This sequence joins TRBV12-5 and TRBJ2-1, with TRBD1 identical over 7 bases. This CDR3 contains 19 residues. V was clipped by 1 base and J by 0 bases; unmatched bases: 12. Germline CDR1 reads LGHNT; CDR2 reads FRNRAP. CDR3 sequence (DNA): TGTGCTAGTGGTTTGGAGACGACCGGGACAGCCAGCTCCTACAATGAGCAGTTCTTC. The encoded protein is CASGLETTGTASSYNEQFF.

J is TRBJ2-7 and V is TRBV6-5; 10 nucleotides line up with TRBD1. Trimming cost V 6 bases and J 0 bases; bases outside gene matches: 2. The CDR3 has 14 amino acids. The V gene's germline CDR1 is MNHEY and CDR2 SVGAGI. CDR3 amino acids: CASRGTGDSYEQYF. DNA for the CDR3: TGTGCCAGCAGGGGGACAGGGGACTCCTACGAGCAGTACTTC.

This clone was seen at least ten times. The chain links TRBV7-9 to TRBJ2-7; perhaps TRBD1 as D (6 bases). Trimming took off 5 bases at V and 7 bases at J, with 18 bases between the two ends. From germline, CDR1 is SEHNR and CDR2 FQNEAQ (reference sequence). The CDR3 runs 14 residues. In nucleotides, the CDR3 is TGTGCCAGCAGCGAGACTACCGGGACACATGAGCAGTACTTC. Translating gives CASSETTGTHEQYF.